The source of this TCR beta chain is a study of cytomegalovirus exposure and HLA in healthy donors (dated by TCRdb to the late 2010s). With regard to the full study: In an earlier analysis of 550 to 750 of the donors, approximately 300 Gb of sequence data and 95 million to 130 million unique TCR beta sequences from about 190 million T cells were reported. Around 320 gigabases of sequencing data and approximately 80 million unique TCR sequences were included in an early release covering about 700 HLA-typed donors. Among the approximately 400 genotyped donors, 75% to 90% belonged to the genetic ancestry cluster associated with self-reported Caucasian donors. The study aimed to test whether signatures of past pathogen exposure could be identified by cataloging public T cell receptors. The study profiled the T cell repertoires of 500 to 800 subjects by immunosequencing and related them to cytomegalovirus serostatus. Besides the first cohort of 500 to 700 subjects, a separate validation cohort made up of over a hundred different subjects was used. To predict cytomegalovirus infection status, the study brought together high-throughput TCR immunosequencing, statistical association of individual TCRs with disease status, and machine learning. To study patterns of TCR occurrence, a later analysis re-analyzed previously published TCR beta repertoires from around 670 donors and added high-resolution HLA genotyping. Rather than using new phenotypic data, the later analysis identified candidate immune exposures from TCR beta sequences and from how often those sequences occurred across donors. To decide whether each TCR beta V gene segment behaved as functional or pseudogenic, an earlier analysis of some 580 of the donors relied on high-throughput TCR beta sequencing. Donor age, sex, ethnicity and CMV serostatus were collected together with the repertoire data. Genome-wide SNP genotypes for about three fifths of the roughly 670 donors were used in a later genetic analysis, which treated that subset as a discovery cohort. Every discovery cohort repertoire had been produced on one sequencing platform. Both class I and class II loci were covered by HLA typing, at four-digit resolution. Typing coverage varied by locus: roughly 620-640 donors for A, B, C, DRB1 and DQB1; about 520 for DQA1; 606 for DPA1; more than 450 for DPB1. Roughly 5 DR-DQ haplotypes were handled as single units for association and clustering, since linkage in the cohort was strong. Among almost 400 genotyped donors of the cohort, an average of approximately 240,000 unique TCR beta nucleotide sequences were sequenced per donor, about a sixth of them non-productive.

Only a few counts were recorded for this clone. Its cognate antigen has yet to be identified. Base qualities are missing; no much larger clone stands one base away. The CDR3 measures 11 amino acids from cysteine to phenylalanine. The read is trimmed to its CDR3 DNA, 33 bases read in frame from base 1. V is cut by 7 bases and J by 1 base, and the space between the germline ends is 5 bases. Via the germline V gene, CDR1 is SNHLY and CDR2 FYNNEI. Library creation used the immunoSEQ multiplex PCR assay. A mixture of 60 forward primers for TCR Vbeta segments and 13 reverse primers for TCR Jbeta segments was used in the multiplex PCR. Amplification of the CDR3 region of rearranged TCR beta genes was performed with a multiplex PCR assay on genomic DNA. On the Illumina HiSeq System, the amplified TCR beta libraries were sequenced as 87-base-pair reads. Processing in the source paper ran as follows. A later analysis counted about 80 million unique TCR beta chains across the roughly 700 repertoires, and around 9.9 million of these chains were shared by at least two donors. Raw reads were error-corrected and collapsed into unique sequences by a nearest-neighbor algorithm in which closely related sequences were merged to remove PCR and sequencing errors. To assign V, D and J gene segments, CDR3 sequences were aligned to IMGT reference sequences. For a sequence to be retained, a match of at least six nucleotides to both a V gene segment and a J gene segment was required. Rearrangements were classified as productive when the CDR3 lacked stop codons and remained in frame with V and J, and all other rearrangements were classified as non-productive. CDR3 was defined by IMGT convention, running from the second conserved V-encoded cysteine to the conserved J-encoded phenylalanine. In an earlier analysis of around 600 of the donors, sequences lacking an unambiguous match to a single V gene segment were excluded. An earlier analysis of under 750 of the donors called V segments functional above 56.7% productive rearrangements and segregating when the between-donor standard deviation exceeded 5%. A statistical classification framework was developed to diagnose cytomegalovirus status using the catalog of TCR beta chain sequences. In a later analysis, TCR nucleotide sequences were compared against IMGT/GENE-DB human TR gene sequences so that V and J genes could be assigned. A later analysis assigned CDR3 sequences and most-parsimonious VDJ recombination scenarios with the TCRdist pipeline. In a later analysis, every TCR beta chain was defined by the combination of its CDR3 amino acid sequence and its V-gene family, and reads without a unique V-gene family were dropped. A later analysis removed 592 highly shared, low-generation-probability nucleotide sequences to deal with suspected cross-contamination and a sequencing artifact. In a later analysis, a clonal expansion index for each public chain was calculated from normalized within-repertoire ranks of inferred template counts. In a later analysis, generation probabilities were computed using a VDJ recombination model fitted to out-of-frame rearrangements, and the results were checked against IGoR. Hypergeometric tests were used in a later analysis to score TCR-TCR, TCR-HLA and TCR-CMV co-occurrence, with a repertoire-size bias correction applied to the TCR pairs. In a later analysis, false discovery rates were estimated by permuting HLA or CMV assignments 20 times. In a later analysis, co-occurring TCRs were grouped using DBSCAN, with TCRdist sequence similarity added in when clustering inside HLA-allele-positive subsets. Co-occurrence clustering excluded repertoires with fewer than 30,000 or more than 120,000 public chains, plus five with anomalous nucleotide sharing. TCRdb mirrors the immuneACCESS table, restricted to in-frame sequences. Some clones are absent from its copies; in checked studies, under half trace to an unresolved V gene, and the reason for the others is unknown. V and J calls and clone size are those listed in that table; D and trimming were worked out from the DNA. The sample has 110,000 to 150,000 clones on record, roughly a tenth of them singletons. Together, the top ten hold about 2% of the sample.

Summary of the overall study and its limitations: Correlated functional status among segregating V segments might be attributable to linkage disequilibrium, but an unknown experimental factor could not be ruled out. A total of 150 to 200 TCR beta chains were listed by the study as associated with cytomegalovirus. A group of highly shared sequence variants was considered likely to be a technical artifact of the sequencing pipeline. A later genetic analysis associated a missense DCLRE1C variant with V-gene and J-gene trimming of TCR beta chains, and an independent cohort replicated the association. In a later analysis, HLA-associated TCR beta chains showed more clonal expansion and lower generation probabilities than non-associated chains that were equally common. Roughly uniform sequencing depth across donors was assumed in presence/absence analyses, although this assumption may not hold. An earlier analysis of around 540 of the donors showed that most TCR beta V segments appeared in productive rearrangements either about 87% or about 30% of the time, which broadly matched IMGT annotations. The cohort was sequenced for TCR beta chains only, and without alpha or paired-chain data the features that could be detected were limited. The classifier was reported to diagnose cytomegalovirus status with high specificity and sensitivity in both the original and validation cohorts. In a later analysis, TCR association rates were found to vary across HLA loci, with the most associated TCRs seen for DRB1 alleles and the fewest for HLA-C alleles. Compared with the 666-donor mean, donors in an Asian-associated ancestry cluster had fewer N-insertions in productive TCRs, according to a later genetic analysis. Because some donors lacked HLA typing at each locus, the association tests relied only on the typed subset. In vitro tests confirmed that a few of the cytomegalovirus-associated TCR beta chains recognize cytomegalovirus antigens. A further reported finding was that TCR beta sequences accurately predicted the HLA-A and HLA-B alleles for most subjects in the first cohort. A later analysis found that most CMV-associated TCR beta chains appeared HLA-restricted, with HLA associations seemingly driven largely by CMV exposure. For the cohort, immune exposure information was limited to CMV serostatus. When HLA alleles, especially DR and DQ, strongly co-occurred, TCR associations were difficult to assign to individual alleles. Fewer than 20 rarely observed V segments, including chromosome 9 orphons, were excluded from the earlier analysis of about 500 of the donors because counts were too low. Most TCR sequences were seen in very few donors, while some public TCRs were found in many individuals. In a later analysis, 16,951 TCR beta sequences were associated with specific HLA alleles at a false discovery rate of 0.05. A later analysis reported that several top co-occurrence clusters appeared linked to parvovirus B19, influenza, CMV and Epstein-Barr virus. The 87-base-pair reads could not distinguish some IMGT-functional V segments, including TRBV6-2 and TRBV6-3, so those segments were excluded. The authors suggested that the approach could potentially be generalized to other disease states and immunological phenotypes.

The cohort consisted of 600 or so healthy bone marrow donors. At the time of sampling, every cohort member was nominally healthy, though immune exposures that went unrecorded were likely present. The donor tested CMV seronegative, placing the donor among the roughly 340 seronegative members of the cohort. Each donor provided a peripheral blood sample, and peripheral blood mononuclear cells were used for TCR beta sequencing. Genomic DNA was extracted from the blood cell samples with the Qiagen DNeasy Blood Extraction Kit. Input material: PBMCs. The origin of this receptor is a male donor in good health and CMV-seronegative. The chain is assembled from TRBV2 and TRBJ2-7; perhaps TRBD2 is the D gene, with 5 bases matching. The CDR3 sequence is CASTGSYEQYF. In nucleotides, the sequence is TGTGCCAGCACGGGGTCCTACGAGCAGTACTTC.